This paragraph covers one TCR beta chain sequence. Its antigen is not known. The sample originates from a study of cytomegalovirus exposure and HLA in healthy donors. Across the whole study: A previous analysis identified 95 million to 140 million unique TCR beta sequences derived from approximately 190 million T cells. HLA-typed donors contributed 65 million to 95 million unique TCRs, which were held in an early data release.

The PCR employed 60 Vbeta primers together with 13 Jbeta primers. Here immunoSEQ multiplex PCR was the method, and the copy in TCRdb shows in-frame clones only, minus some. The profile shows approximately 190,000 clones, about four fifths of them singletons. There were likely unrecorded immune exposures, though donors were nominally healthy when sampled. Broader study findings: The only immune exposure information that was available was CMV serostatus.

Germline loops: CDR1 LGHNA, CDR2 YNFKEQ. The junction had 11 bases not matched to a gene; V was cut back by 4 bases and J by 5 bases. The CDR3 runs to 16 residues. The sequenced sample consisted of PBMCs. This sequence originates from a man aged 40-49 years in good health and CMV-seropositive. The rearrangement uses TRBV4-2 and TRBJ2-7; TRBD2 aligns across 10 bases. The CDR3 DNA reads TGTGCCAGCAGCCCTACGAAGCGGGGGGGCGTGAACGAGCAGTACTTC. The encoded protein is CASSPTKRGGVNEQYF.